Here is one T cell receptor beta chain with its context. Its antigen is not identified. Each donor was a healthy Caucasian individual from Russia, aged roughly 6 to 90. The ends were cut back, 1 base at V and 7 bases at J, with 8 bases in the middle. The CDR3 is 13 amino acids. Germline V gene sequence: CDR1 SGHTA, CDR2 FQGNSA. This sample is part of a study of blood T cells in healthy people across ages. The study's findings and limits: Measured against age, TCR beta diversity per million T cells decreased in a roughly linear manner.

Primed by a sample-barcoded 5' primer and a J-beta primer mix, a second PCR proceeded for about 6 to 11 cycles. TCRdb redid the calling of the 5' RACE reads with MiXCR, one entry per CDR3 protein. The table shows fewer than 1,200,000 distinct CDR3 sequences, with 20% to 25% occurring only once. These same data were also listed under a study on T cells of mothers and their children. Turning to that study: Within related and unrelated pairs, thymic selection shapes TCR recombination output in a similar way.

This clonotype originated in a girl aged 2 to 9 in good health. V is TRBV7-2 and J is TRBJ1-5; no reliable D call. Sequenced: blood. CDR3: CASSLDPQQPQHF. CDR3 in DNA: TGTGCCAGCAGCTTAGATCCCCAACAGCCCCAGCATTTT.